This T cell receptor beta chain was observed in a study of identifying expanded T cells in peripheral blood. No infections or other immune events were documented during collection. This CDR3 comprises 15 residues. Germline V gene sequence: CDR1 SGHRS, CDR2 YFSETQ. Trimming took 5 bases from V and 8 from J; bases not matched to a gene: 10. Method: immunoSEQ multiplex PCR; TCRdb's copy keeps in-frame clones and lacks some. This sample has about 90,000 clones; roughly 88% occur once, and the top ten carry 4.5% to 7%. The V call is TRBV5-1, the J call TRBJ2-1; 10 positions match TRBD1. Specimen: blood. The receptor's source is a person aged 18 to 70 in good health. CDR3 residues: CASSSTGTGVHEQFF. DNA of the CDR3: TGCGCCAGCAGTTCTACCGGGACAGGGGTTCATGAGCAGTTCTTC.